Below are 9 T cell receptor beta chains sequenced from a single sample in a study of cytomegalovirus exposure and HLA in healthy donors. With 60 Vbeta and 13 Jbeta primers, the PCR was carried out. Libraries were prepared by immunoSEQ multiplex PCR; TCRdb keeps only in-frame clonotypes and omits some of them. Counted here are a few hundred thousand clones, 80% to 90% occurring once; the ten biggest clones make up about 3%. The sample consisted of PBMCs. The receptors come from a young man in good health and CMV-seronegative.

This chain connects TRBV4-1 to TRBJ2-3, with 10 bases identical to TRBD1. This CDR3 has 17 amino acids. Germline CDR1 MGHRA, CDR2 YSYEKL. The junction had 6 bases not matched to a gene; V was cut back by 2 bases and J by 1 base. The CDR3 DNA sequence: TGCGCCAGCAGCCAACCTGATGGGACAGGGGGCACAGATACGCAGTATTTT. It codes for CASSQPDGTGGTDTQYF.

V gene TRBV25-1 combines with J gene TRBJ1-4, with D maybe TRBD1 (6 bases). The germline V gene has CDR1 MGHDK and CDR2 SYGVNS. This CDR3 spans 17 amino acids. The ends were cut back, 3 bases at V and 3 bases at J, with 17 bases in the middle. The CDR3 spells CASSDPGQGRANEKLFF. The CDR3, as DNA: TGTGCCAGCAGTGACCCCGGGCAGGGGAGGGCTAATGAAAAACTGTTTTTT.

The chain combines TRBV5-4 with TRBJ2-1, with 7 positions matching TRBD1. The CDR3 covers 14 residues. With 5 bases clipped from V and 4 bases from J, the junction kept 6 bases outside the gene matches. CDR1 SGHNT and CDR2 YYREEE come from the germline V gene (reference sequence). CDR3: CASSLQGTYNEQFF. The CDR3 DNA follows: TGTGCCAGCAGTTTACAGGGGACATACAATGAGCAGTTCTTC.

The J gene is TRBJ1-2, the V gene TRBV18; TRBD1 matches at 8 bases. This CDR3 contains 17 residues. The V and J ends lost 3 bases and 0 bases, in that order; junction bases with no gene match: 9. Germline V gives CDR1 KGHSH, CDR2 LQKENI. CDR3 in amino acids: CASSPGTGGTSNYGYTF. In DNA, the CDR3 is TGTGCCAGCTCACCGGGTACAGGGGGGACCTCTAACTATGGCTACACCTTC.

The chain uses TRBV5-1 and TRBJ1-2, with 11 bases lining up with TRBD1. CDR1 is SGHRS, CDR2 YFSETQ, per germline. The CDR3 runs to 16 residues. The V and J ends lost 3 bases and 3 bases, in that order; junction bases with no gene match: 7. The DNA for the CDR3 is TGCGCCAGCAGCTCAACCGGGACAGGGGGTGACTATGGCTACACCTTC. Amino acid sequence: CASSSTGTGGDYGYTF.

This clone has a single count. The V and J genes are TRBV11-1 and TRBJ1-1; the D gene is possibly TRBD1 (5 bases). The CDR3 totals 13 residues. Germline-derived CDR1 and CDR2 are SGHAT and FQDESV (reference sequence). Trimming pared 4 bases from V and 3 bases from J, leaving 9 bases between. The CDR3 protein is CASSSDRHTEAFF. CDR3 coding DNA: TGTGCCAGCAGCTCTGACAGACACACTGAAGCTTTCTTT.

The gene calls are TRBV7-9 and TRBJ2-4; a weak D match, TRBD2 (5 bases). Trimming pared 1 base from V and 0 bases from J, leaving 7 bases between. This CDR3 has 15 residues. The germline gives CDR1 SEHNR, CDR2 FQNEAQ (reference sequence). CDR3 sequence (DNA): TGTGCCAGCAGCTTAGGAGGGTTAGCCAAAAACATTCAGTACTTC. Protein: CASSLGGLAKNIQYF.

DNA of the CDR3: TGTGCCATCAGACACTCTAGCGGGGGGGCCTACGAGCAGTACTTC. Amino acid sequence: CAIRHSSGGAYEQYF. The rearrangement joins TRBV10-3 to TRBJ2-7, with 12 bases aligning to TRBD2. Trimming removed 6 bases from V and 2 bases from J; junction bases left unmatched: 5. CDR3 size: 15 residues. The germline gives CDR1 ENHRY, CDR2 SYGVKD.

The chain carries TRBV29-1 and TRBJ2-1; possibly TRBD1 for D (5 bases). The germline V gene has CDR1 SQVTM and CDR2 ANQGSEA. The ends were cut back, 4 bases at V and 0 bases at J, with 13 bases in the middle. This CDR3 region has 15 residues. Written as DNA, the CDR3 is TGCAGCGTTGTTAGGGGCAGCCCCTCCTACAATGAGCAGTTCTTC. The encoded protein is CSVVRGSPSYNEQFF.